The 13 T cell receptor beta chains below were found in one sample sequenced in a study of beta chain features in type 1 diabetes. Study-level points and caveats: Shortening of TCRB CDR3s, moderate but significant, appeared in all four CD4+ subsets of Type 1 diabetes patients.

For these receptors, no antigen is known. TCRB transcripts that were expressed got sequenced, as all of the isolated RNA had been reverse transcribed. The table came from immunoSEQ multiplex PCR; TCRdb's copy has only in-frame clones and leaves some out. Counted here are 250,000 to 300,000 clones, around 24% occurring once; the ten biggest clones make up roughly 0.013%. Sequencing was done on a sample of naive CD4+ T cells from blood. The source of these receptors is a woman aged 25 to 45 with type 1 diabetes.

This clone appeared a few times. The chain is built from TRBV5-1 and TRBJ2-5; D is possibly TRBD2 (6 bases). The CDR3 extends over 13 amino acids. Germline V gene sequence: CDR1 SGHRS, CDR2 YFSETQ. V lost 1 base and J lost 2, with 6 bases in between. The CDR3 region is CASSLREQETQYF. CDR3 in DNA: TGCGCCAGCAGCTTGCGGGAGCAAGAGACCCAGTACTTC.

A remark on this clone: Additional DNA sequences in this sample encode the identical CDR3. Here the CDR3 reads CASSVEGGNQPQHF. CDR3 nucleotide sequence: TGTGCCAGCAGCGTAGAAGGGGGCAATCAGCCCCAGCATTTT. The chain links TRBV9 to TRBJ1-5; D perhaps matches TRBD1 (5 bases). The CDR3 sequence is 14 residues long. Looked up from germline, CDR1 is SGDLS and CDR2 is YYNGEE. The V end lost 0 bases, the J end lost 2 bases, and 6 bases lay between the germline ends.

The chain recombines TRBV7-9 with TRBJ1-2; TRBD1 agrees at 7 bases. The V and J ends lost 5 bases and 6 bases, in that order; junction bases with no gene match: 9. Germline V gene sequence: CDR1 SEHNR, CDR2 FQNEAQ (reference sequence). The CDR3 loop spans 14 amino acids. Here the CDR3 reads CASSPTTGYNGYTF. The CDR3 DNA follows: TGTGCCAGCAGCCCGACGACAGGGTATAATGGCTACACCTTC.

CDR3: CASSPPRARDNEQFF. CDR3 sequence (DNA): TGCGCCAGCAGCCCCCCCAGGGCACGAGACAATGAGCAGTTCTTC. The chain has TRBV4-1 and TRBJ2-1, with D tentatively TRBD1 (5 bases). Trimming removed 4 bases at V and 5 bases at J, with 15 bases between. The CDR3 has 15 residues. Germline V gives CDR1 MGHRA, CDR2 YSYEKL.

The genes are TRBV29-1 and TRBJ2-7; possible D gene TRBD1, 6 bases. The CDR3 covers 15 residues. In germline, CDR1 is SQVTM, CDR2 ANQGSEA. The ends were cut back, 3 bases at V and 3 bases at J, with 18 bases in the middle. The DNA for the CDR3 is TGCAGCGTTGAGACGTTCGGGGACATAGGCTACGAGCAGTACTTC. It yields the protein CSVETFGDIGYEQYF.

The rearrangement uses TRBV19 and TRBJ2-3, with 7 bases that match TRBD2. This CDR3 has 13 residues. V lost 5 bases and J lost 8; bases outside the gene matches: 7. Germline CDR1 is LNHDA and CDR2 is SQIVND (reference sequence). CDR3 in DNA: TGTGCCAGTAGTTTCCAGACGGGGGGTACGCAGTATTTT. Translation: CASSFQTGGTQYF.

Only a few counts were recorded for this clone. V is TRBV5-1 and J is TRBJ2-1, with 8 bases aligning to TRBD2. CDR1 SGHRS and CDR2 YFSETQ come from the germline V gene. V lost 2 bases, J lost 5 bases, and 6 bases stayed unmatched. The CDR3 has 15 amino acids. The CDR3 bases are TGCGCCAGCAGCTTAACTAGCGGTGCCAACAATGAGCAGTTCTTC. Translation: CASSLTSGANNEQFF.

This clone came up a few times. The V call is TRBV10-3, the J call TRBJ2-3; 8 bases fit TRBD1. The CDR3 is 15 residues long. Germline V gene sequence: CDR1 ENHRY, CDR2 SYGVKD. The trim removed 10 bases at V and 1 base at J, leaving 10 bases unmatched. The CDR3 here is CASRKTGEGTDTQYF. CDR3 nucleotides: TGTGCCAGCCGAAAGACAGGGGAGGGCACAGATACGCAGTATTTT.

The count of this clone is one. The genes are TRBV14 and TRBJ2-1; 12 bases agree with TRBD2. This CDR3 is 17 amino acids long. The germline V gene has CDR1 SGHDN and CDR2 FVKESK. V shed 5 bases, J shed 2 bases, and the junction held 7 bases outside the gene matches. The CDR3 bases are TGTGCCAGCAGCAGACTAGCGGGAGCCCTCACCTACAATGAGCAGTTCTTC. Translation gives CASSRLAGALTYNEQFF.

For this clone: Other DNA sequences in the sample encode the same CDR3. V gene TRBV18 combines with J gene TRBJ2-6; D ambiguous. Per the germline V gene, CDR1 is KGHSH and CDR2 is LQKENI. This CDR3 spans 15 amino acids. The V end was cut by 1 base, the J end by 0 bases, with 4 bases between. CDR3 sequence (DNA): TGTGCCAGCTCACCACGTAGCTCTGGGGCCAACGTCCTGACTTTC. Protein: CASSPRSSGANVLTF.

This rearrangement joins TRBV5-1 to TRBJ2-7; TRBD2 matches 13 bases. Germline trimming cut 4 bases from V and 4 bases from J; bases unmatched to any gene: 5. This CDR3 contains 15 residues. CDR1 and CDR2 (germline): SGHRS, YFSETQ. DNA of the CDR3: TGCGCCAGCAGCCAAGGACTAGCGGGAGCGTACGAGCAGTACTTC. It translates to CASSQGLAGAYEQYF.

Concerning this clone itself: The germline gene is not matched at one end of the junction; a read error may be the cause. This chain uses TRBV10-3 with TRBJ2-1, with D perhaps TRBD1 (5 bases). The CDR3 spans 14 residues. Germline CDR1 is ENHRY and CDR2 is SYGVKD. Here the CDR3 DNA reads TGTGCCATCACTGAGGACACCTCCTACAATGAGCAGTTCTTC. It encodes CAITEDTSYNEQFF.

The rearrangement joins TRBV27 to TRBJ2-4, with TRBD2 identical over 9 bases. This CDR3 region has 18 residues. The V and J ends lost 6 bases and 0 bases, in that order; junction bases with no gene match: 12. The germline gives CDR1 MNHEY, CDR2 SMNVEV (reference sequence). The CDR3 sequence is CASRGTSSPIVAKNIQYF. For the CDR3, the DNA is TGTGCCAGCAGAGGGACTAGCTCCCCGATAGTAGCCAAAAACATTCAGTACTTC.